This T cell receptor beta chain is drawn from a study of blood T cell repertoires in COVID-19. Study overall: In each case, the material was cDNA or gDNA derived from T cells, B-cell-depleted T cells, or PBMCs.

Study processing details: Reference gene primers were amplified, and this amplification served to estimate nucleated cell counts. The protocol was immunoSEQ multiplex PCR, while the TCRdb copy is restricted to in-frame clones and leaves out a portion. For V, J and clone size, that table is used; D and trimming come from the DNA. The sample lists around 210,000 clones; 70% to 85% were seen once. Germline loops: CDR1 SGHAT, CDR2 FQNNGV. The CDR3 runs 14 residues. The V and J ends lost 1 base and 2 bases respectively, with 8 bases between them. The chain is built from TRBV11-2 and TRBJ2-5; TRBD2 is a possible D gene (6 bases). Sequencing input: peripheral blood. This clonotype originated in a human donor in a cohort sampled during active COVID-19. The CDR3 loop is CASSLGGAQETQYF. CDR3 DNA sequence: TGTGCCAGCAGCTTAGGCGGGGCTCAAGAGACCCAGTACTTC.